The rows below give T cell receptor beta chains drawn from one sample of a study of T cell responses to AZD1222 COVID-19 vaccine. Measured with immunoSEQ multiplex PCR; TCRdb has only the in-frame clones, and not every one. This table has 100,000 to 130,000 clones, about 90% appearing once. The sequencing used peripheral blood, collected 28 days after the second AZD1222 dose. All receptors derive from an adult who received the AZD1222 COVID-19 vaccine. Both conserved end residues are part of each CDR3. A D gene is named only where the DNA matches it firmly.

TRBJ1-1,.,TRBV28,TGTGCCAGCAGTTTATCGCCGGTGTCTGGGGCTGAAGCTTTCTTT,CASSLSPVSGAEAFF
TRBJ1-5,.,TRBV15,TGTGCCACCAGCAGCGCCGTAGGACGGGACGATCAGCCCCAGCATTTT,CATSSAVGRDDQPQHF
TRBJ1-3,.,TRBV9,TGTGCCAGCAGCGTACAGGGCGGCTCTGGAAACACCATATATTTT,CASSVQGGSGNTIYF
TRBJ2-7,.,TRBV4-3,TGCGCCAGCAGCCAAGATCGTTACAGCTCCTACGAGCAGTACTTC,CASSQDRYSSYEQYF
TRBJ1-6,.,TRBV5-1,TGCGCCAGCAGCTTGGGGCAGGGGCGAGGACAGTCACCCCTCCACTTT,CASSLGQGRGQSPLHF
TRBJ1-5,TRBD1,TRBV18,TGTGCCAGCTCACCCGGACAGGGGACCCTTCAGCCCCAGCATTTT,CASSPGQGTLQPQHF
TRBJ2-7,.,TRBV5-1,TGCGCCAGCAGCTTGCAGGCGGGGGCCGCCACTTCCTACGAGCAGTACTTC,CASSLQAGAATSYEQYF
TRBJ1-6,TRBD1,TRBV7-2,TGTGCCAGCAGCTTCGGACAGGGGGCTATTTCACCCCTCCACTTT,CASSFGQGAISPLHF
TRBJ1-1,TRBD1,TRBV11-2,TGTGCCAGCAGCTTAGGACAGGGCTTTGAAGCTTTCTTT,CASSLGQGFEAFF
TRBJ1-5,TRBD1,TRBV7-2,TGTGCCAGCAGCCGGAGTGGGACAGACTATCAGCCCCAGCATTTT,CASSRSGTDYQPQHF
TRBJ1-2,.,TRBV3-1/TRBV3-2,TGTGCCAGCAGCCAAGAAGGCTCCTTAGGCGGCTACACCTTC,CASSQEGSLGGYTF
TRBJ2-7,.,TRBV5-4,TGTGCCAGCAGCTTGAGGGCAGGGAAGGGGTACGAGCAGTACTTC,CASSLRAGKGYEQYF
TRBJ2-5,.,TRBV21-1,TGTGCCAGCAGCAAAGCGCTTTTTTGGGACAGCTGGGAGACCCAGTACTTC,CASSKALFWDSWETQYF
TRBJ1-2,.,TRBV28,TGTGCCAGCAGTTTGGGTGGATGGACTTCTAACTATGGCTACACCTTC,CASSLGGWTSNYGYTF
TRBJ1-2,.,TRBV6-5,TGTGCCAGCGGGGGGGGGTTATCCTATGGCTACACCTTC,CASGGGLSYGYTF
TRBJ1-4,.,TRBV9,TGTGCCAGCAGCGCAGGAGGGTGGGGTGAAAAACTGTTTTTT,CASSAGGWGEKLFF
TRBJ2-6,.,TRBV19,TGTGCCAGTAGTATTCGGCAATCTGGGGCCAACGTCCTGACTTTC,CASSIRQSGANVLTF
TRBJ1-5,TRBD1,TRBV11-2,TGTGCCAGCAGCCGACAGGGGAGCAATCAGCCCCAGCATTTT,CASSRQGSNQPQHF
TRBJ1-2,.,TRBV7-9,TGTGCCAGCAGCCCGAGTATCGGCAGAAGCAGTGGGAATGGCTACACCTTC,CASSPSIGRSSGNGYTF
TRBJ1-4,TRBD1,TRBV6-1,TGTGCCAGCAGTGGGACCCCGAGGGGGCTTAATGAAAAACTGTTTTTT,CASSGTPRGLNEKLFF
TRBJ1-6,TRBD1,TRBV6-1,TGTGCCAGCATGGACAGGGTTTATCGTAATTCACCCCTCCACTTT,CASMDRVYRNSPLHF